This TCR beta chain came from a study of blood T cell repertoires in COVID-19. The repertoire was sequenced with immunoSEQ multiplex PCR; TCRdb's copy has only in-frame clones and lacks some. In the table there are over 130,000 clones, over 75% of which are singletons. This CDR3 comprises 16 residues. V shed 1 base, J shed 3 bases, and the junction held 7 bases outside the gene matches. CDR1 and CDR2 (germline): LGHDT, YNNKEL (reference sequence). This sequence was found in a woman between 45 and 60 years old who had recovered from COVID-19. Source material: PBMCs or T cells enriched from blood (not recorded which). The V gene is TRBV3-1 (or the pseudogene TRBV3-2), the J gene TRBJ1-2; the match to TRBD1 covers 8 bases. The CDR3 here is CASSQVDRGVYYGYTF. For the CDR3, the DNA is TGTGCCAGCAGCCAAGTCGACAGGGGCGTCTACTATGGCTACACCTTC.